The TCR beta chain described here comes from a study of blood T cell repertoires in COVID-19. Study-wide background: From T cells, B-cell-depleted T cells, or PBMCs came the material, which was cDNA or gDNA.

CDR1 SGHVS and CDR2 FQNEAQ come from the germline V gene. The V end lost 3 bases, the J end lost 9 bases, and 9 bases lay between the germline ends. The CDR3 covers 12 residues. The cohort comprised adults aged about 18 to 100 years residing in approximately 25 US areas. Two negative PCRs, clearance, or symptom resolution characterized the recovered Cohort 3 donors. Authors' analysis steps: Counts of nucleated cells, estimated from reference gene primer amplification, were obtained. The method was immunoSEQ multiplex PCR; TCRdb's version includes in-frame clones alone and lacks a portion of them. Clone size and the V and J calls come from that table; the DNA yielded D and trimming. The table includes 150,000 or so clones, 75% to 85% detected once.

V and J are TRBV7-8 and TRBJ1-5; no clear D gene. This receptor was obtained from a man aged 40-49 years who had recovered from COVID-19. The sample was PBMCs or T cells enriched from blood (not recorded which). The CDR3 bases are TGTGCCAGCAGCTTTAGCGATGGGCCCCAGCATTTT. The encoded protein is CASSFSDGPQHF.